This entry lists 7 T cell receptor beta chains sequenced from one sample in a study of blood T cell repertoires in COVID-19. TCRdb keeps only in-frame clones here, not all; method: immunoSEQ multiplex PCR. The sample holds 110,000 or so clones, roughly 80% seen once. The sequencing sample was made of peripheral blood. The receptor set was obtained from a human donor in a cohort sampled during active COVID-19.

This rearrangement joins TRBV15 to TRBJ2-6, with D maybe TRBD1 (6 bases). The CDR3 is made up of 15 amino acids. V was shortened by 1 base and J by 4 bases, with 8 bases between the two germline ends. The germline gives CDR1 LNHNV, CDR2 YYDKDF (reference sequence). The CDR3 sequence is CATSRAGAGANVLTF. CDR3 nucleotide sequence: TGTGCCACCAGCAGAGCAGGGGCCGGGGCCAACGTCCTGACTTTC.

This rearrangement joins TRBV5-6 to TRBJ1-1; no reliable D call. In germline, CDR1 is SGHDT, CDR2 YYEEEE. The CDR3 totals 16 residues. V was clipped by 2 bases and J by 3 bases, with 17 bases between them. The CDR3 spells CASSFPDVALDTEAFF. As DNA, the CDR3 is TGTGCCAGCAGCTTCCCCGACGTTGCGCTAGACACTGAAGCTTTCTTT. Full variable domain (outside the CDR3, taken from reference TRBV5-6 and TRBJ1-1): DAGVTQSPTHLIKTRGQQVTLRCSPKSGHDTVSWYQQALGQGPQFIFQYYEEEERQRGNFPDRFSGHQFPNYSSELNVNALLLGDSALYLCASSFPDVALDTEAFFGQGTRLTVV.

This chain uses TRBV19 with TRBJ2-1; 11 bases line up with TRBD2. The CDR3 contains 18 residues. Germline assignment: CDR1 LNHDA and CDR2 SQIVND (reference sequence). V dropped 6 bases and J dropped 1; count of bases not matched to a gene: 11. The CDR3 bases are TGTGCCAGTAGGACAGACTCTAGCGGGAGGCTTTCCTACAATGAGCAGTTCTTC. This translates into CASRTDSSGRLSYNEQFF.

The V gene is TRBV27, the J gene TRBJ2-7; 8 bases fit TRBD2. CDR1 and CDR2 from the germline V gene are MNHEY and SMNVEV (reference sequence). This CDR3 spans 15 amino acids. Losses at the gene ends were 6 bases for V and 4 bases for J; bases not matched to a gene: 11. CDR3 region: CASRSPPGLGYEQYF. In DNA, the CDR3 is TGTGCCAGCAGATCCCCCCCGGGACTAGGTTACGAGCAGTACTTC.

The gene calls are TRBV27 and TRBJ1-1; D might be TRBD1 (5 bases). There are 13 residues in the CDR3. CDR1 and CDR2 (germline): MNHEY, SMNVEV (reference sequence). V was pared by 6 bases and J by 5 bases, with 13 bases between. The CDR3 region is CASSPIRQTEAFF. Here the CDR3 DNA reads TGTGCCAGCAGCCCTATTAGACAGACTGAAGCTTTCTTT.

Remarks on this clone: Other DNA sequences of this sample code for an identical CDR3. The genes are TRBV5-6 and TRBJ2-7, with TRBD2 matching 10 bases. CDR3 size: 15 residues. Trimming took 1 base from V and 4 from J; bases not matched to a gene: 5. Germline V gene data show CDR1 as SGHDT and CDR2 as YYEEEE. The CDR3 spells CASSLRLAGVYEQYF. CDR3 DNA: TGTGCCAGCAGCTTGCGGCTAGCGGGAGTTTACGAGCAGTACTTC.

The CDR3 protein is CASRQHLQSGYGYTF. The CDR3 DNA reads as TGTGCCAGCAGACAACACCTGCAATCTGGCTATGGCTACACCTTC. J is TRBJ1-2 and V is TRBV28; no clear D gene. Germline values: CDR1 MDHEN, CDR2 SYDVKM. Trimming removed 6 bases from V and 4 bases from J, with 18 bases in between. The CDR3 runs 15 residues.